These T cell receptor beta chains were read from a single sample in a study of T cells after posttransplantation cyclophosphamide. Method: immunoSEQ multiplex PCR; TCRdb's copy keeps in-frame clones and lacks some. The profile shows about 21,000 clones, roughly 98% of them singletons. What was sequenced was naive CD8+ T cells sorted from PBMCs. All receptors derive from a man aged 35 to 55 in good health, CMV-negative, and a related stem cell transplant donor. Both conserved end residues are part of each CDR3. The D gene is left open where the match is weak. Rows give clone size only sometimes, using once, few, many, or a class for an expanded clone.

V	size	D	J	CDR3	DNA
TRBV4-3	.	TRBD1	TRBJ2-5	CASSQDPAGTGGVETQYF	TGCGCCAGCAGCCAAGACCCCGCCGGGACAGGGGGCGTTGAGACCCAGTACTTC
TRBV6-5	.	.	TRBJ2-5	CASSYSSYRGGETQYF	TGTGCCAGCAGTTACTCTTCTTATAGGGGGGGAGAGACCCAGTACTTC
TRBV7-2	.	.	TRBJ2-7	CASSVDSYEQYF	TGTGCCAGCAGCGTAGACAGTTACGAGCAGTACTTC
TRBV5-1	.	TRBD1	TRBJ1-1	CASSSVGQANPEAFF	TGCGCCAGCAGCTCCGTCGGACAGGCGAATCCTGAAGCTTTCTTT
TRBV7-8	.	TRBD2	TRBJ2-7	CASSLVSGLAIHEQYF	TGTGCCAGCAGCTTAGTTAGCGGACTAGCGATCCACGAGCAGTACTTC
TRBV28	.	TRBD1	TRBJ2-7	CASSLRSGTGLPYEQYF	TGTGCCAGCAGTTTACGTTCCGGGACAGGGTTACCCTACGAGCAGTACTTC
TRBV7-9	once	TRBD2	TRBJ2-1	CASSLATGTSDDEQFF	TGTGCCAGCAGCTTAGCTACCGGGACTAGCGACGATGAGCAGTTCTTC
TRBV6-5	.	TRBD1	TRBJ1-2	CASSYYMKDRDNGYTF	TGTGCCAGCAGTTACTACATGAAGGACAGGGACAATGGCTACACCTTC
TRBV5-6	.	TRBD2	TRBJ2-2	CASVRGAGELFF	TGTGCCAGCGTCCGGGGGGCCGGGGAGCTGTTTTTT
TRBV7-2	.	TRBD2	TRBJ2-1	CASEGILAGGDYNEQFF	TGTGCCAGCGAGGGCATACTAGCGGGAGGGGACTACAATGAGCAGTTCTTC
TRBV19	once	TRBD1	TRBJ2-7	CASSIELPGQGYEQYF	TGTGCCAGTAGTATAGAACTACCGGGACAGGGCTACGAGCAGTACTTC
TRBV9	.	TRBD2	TRBJ2-1	CASSGSSGSSYNEQFF	TGTGCCAGCAGCGGATCTAGCGGGAGCTCCTACAATGAGCAGTTCTTC
TRBV29-1	few	.	TRBJ1-2	CSVPQGGGYTF	TGCAGCGTCCCCCAGGGCGGAGGCTACACCTTC
TRBV6-6	once	TRBD2	TRBJ2-7	CASNHSGREYEQYF	TGTGCCAGCAACCATAGCGGGAGGGAATACGAGCAGTACTTC
TRBV11-1	.	.	TRBJ2-3	CASSAISDTQYF	TGTGCCAGCAGCGCTATTTCAGATACGCAGTATTTT
TRBV5-1	.	TRBD2	TRBJ2-7	CASRSGRLSYEQYF	TGCGCCAGCAGATCCGGGAGGTTGTCCTACGAGCAGTACTTC
TRBV2	once	TRBD1	TRBJ2-7	CASSFTGGSSYEQYF	TGTGCCAGCAGCTTTACAGGGGGCAGCTCCTACGAGCAGTACTTC
TRBV5-4	.	TRBD2	TRBJ2-7	CASSSGTSGLGEQYF	TGTGCCAGCAGCTCCGGGACTAGCGGCTTAGGGGAGCAGTACTTC
TRBV5-1	.	TRBD2	TRBJ2-1	CASSPENPRTSFYNEQFF	TGCGCCAGCAGCCCGGAAAACCCCAGGACTAGCTTTTACAATGAGCAGTTCTTC
TRBV18	.	.	TRBJ2-7	CASSPQEASSYEQYF	TGTGCCAGCTCACCACAGGAGGCTAGCTCCTACGAGCAGTACTTC
TRBV28	.	.	TRBJ2-3	CASSSGGDANTQYF	TGTGCCAGCAGTTCGGGGGGCGACGCCAATACGCAGTATTTT
TRBV28	.	TRBD2	TRBJ2-1	CASSPAGKGYNEQFF	TGTGCCAGCAGTCCAGCGGGAAAAGGGTACAATGAGCAGTTCTTC
TRBV28	once	.	TRBJ2-1	CASGLLGNEQFF	TGTGCCAGCGGACTCCTCGGAAATGAGCAGTTCTTC
TRBV29-1	.	TRBD1	TRBJ2-1	CSVDIETGIFEQFF	TGCAGCGTTGACATAGAGACAGGGATTTTTGAGCAGTTCTTC
TRBV19	.	.	TRBJ1-1	CASLPGGLRSEAFF	TGTGCCAGCCTCCCCGGAGGGCTCCGAAGTGAAGCTTTCTTT
TRBV11-2	.	.	TRBJ2-3	CASSLDGARLDTDTQYF	TGTGCCAGCAGCTTAGATGGGGCGAGGCTTGACACAGATACGCAGTATTTT
TRBV4-1	once	.	TRBJ2-1	CASSLPEEFLSYNEQFF	TGCGCCAGCAGCCTCCCCGAGGAGTTTCTATCCTACAATGAGCAGTTCTTC
TRBV13	once	.	TRBJ2-7	CASSSRQENYEQYF	TGTGCCAGCAGCTCCAGACAGGAAAACTACGAGCAGTACTTC
TRBV7-9	.	.	TRBJ1-1	CASSPSPEAFF	TGTGCCAGCAGCCCTTCCCCTGAAGCTTTCTTT
TRBV7-9	.	.	TRBJ1-5	CASSLAQGNQPQHF	TGTGCCAGCAGCTTAGCACAGGGCAATCAGCCCCAGCATTTT
TRBV6-6	.	.	TRBJ1-1	CASRDQGQNTEAFF	TGTGCCAGCAGGGACCAGGGACAGAACACTGAAGCTTTCTTT
TRBV6-5	.	.	TRBJ1-1	CASSHRTEISEAFF	TGTGCCAGCAGCCACAGGACCGAGATTAGTGAAGCTTTCTTT
TRBV9	.	.	TRBJ1-2	CASSPGNDPLYGYTF	TGTGCCAGCAGCCCGGGGAACGACCCCCTCTATGGCTACACCTTC
TRBV19	.	TRBD1	TRBJ1-1	CASSPRDPGQGAFF	TGTGCCAGTAGTCCGCGGGATCCGGGACAGGGTGCTTTCTTT
TRBV4-1	.	.	TRBJ2-1	CASSLGYPDNEQFF	TGCGCCAGCAGCCTCGGGTACCCTGACAATGAGCAGTTCTTC
TRBV6-5	.	.	TRBJ2-7	CASSLGAATYEQYF	TGTGCCAGCAGCCTTGGAGCAGCCACCTACGAGCAGTACTTC
TRBV7-2	.	.	TRBJ1-4	CASSQYSSSGGILFF	TGTGCCAGCAGCCAGTATTCCTCTTCGGGGGGAATACTGTTTTTT
TRBV2	.	.	TRBJ2-1	CASSEEAELDNEQFF	TGTGCCAGCAGTGAAGAAGCGGAGCTAGATAATGAGCAGTTCTTC
TRBV6-5	.	.	TRBJ2-3	CASSYSLGRVTDTQYF	TGTGCCAGCAGTTACTCGCTTGGCAGGGTCACAGATACGCAGTATTTT
TRBV5-4	.	TRBD2	TRBJ2-3	CASLAGGPSDTQYF	TGTGCCAGTCTAGCGGGAGGGCCATCAGATACGCAGTATTTT
TRBV11-3	.	.	TRBJ2-1	CASSSPTVDRHNEQFF	TGTGCCAGCAGCTCACCCACCGTCGACAGACACAATGAGCAGTTCTTC
TRBV28	.	TRBD2	TRBJ2-7	CASSSRLAGVGEQYF	TGTGCCAGCAGTTCGAGACTAGCGGGAGTAGGCGAGCAGTACTTC
TRBV5-8	.	.	TRBJ2-7	CASSLVIGDYEQYF	TGTGCCAGCAGCTTGGTAATAGGGGACTACGAGCAGTACTTC
TRBV14	.	TRBD2	TRBJ2-1	CASSQDPLAGVYNEQFF	TGTGCCAGCAGCCAAGATCCCCTAGCGGGAGTTTACAATGAGCAGTTCTTC
TRBV5-1	.	TRBD2	TRBJ2-1	CASSLGTSGRNEQFF	TGCGCCAGCAGCTTGGGAACTAGCGGCCGCAATGAGCAGTTCTTC
TRBV6-1	.	.	TRBJ2-1	CASPSGNYNEQFF	TGTGCCAGCCCCAGCGGCAACTACAATGAGCAGTTCTTC
TRBV6-1	.	TRBD1	TRBJ1-2	CASSPATGNYGYTF	TGTGCCAGCAGTCCCGCGACAGGGAACTATGGCTACACCTTC
TRBV4-3	.	.	TRBJ2-1	CASSPEGGGYNEQFF	TGCGCCAGCAGCCCGGAAGGGGGGGGGTACAATGAGCAGTTCTTC
TRBV5-1	.	.	TRBJ2-3	CASSLAEGGDTDTQYF	TGCGCCAGCAGCTTGGCCGAGGGCGGAGACACAGATACGCAGTATTTT
TRBV5-4	.	TRBD1	TRBJ2-7	CASSLGQGPYEQYF	TGTGCCAGCAGCTTAGGACAGGGGCCCTACGAGCAGTACTTC
TRBV4-2	.	.	TRBJ2-5	CASSRESWETQYF	TGTGCCAGCAGCCGGGAGTCCTGGGAGACCCAGTACTTC
TRBV28	.	.	TRBJ2-6	CASSLLRSGANVLTF	TGTGCCAGCAGTTTACTGAGATCTGGGGCCAACGTCCTGACTTTC
TRBV5-1	.	.	TRBJ1-4	CASSLVLGRRTNEKLFF	TGCGCCAGCAGCTTGGTGCTGGGGAGAAGAACTAATGAAAAACTGTTTTTT